This T cell receptor (beta chain) was recovered during a study of blood T cell repertoires in COVID-19. Turning to the study itself: The study drew acute and convalescent COVID-19 samples from the United States, Italy and Spain. Sample material is recorded as cDNA or gDNA derived from T cells, B-cell-depleted T cells, or PBMCs.

Germline CDR1 and CDR2: GTSNPN and SVGIG (reference sequence). This CDR3 contains 11 residues. Original processing methods: Amplification from reference gene primers served as the basis for estimated nucleated cell counts. Clones were sequenced by immunoSEQ multiplex PCR, and TCRdb holds only the in-frame ones, with some missing. V and J calls and clone size come straight from that table; D and trimming were deduced from the DNA. This repertoire shows hundreds of thousands of clones, more than 70% found once; its top ten account for about 1%. The sample comprised peripheral blood. The rearrangement uses TRBV30 and TRBJ2-5, with a weak D call TRBD2 (6 bases). This sequence was found in a middle-aged woman who had recovered from COVID-19. The CDR3 bases are TGTACTGGGCGGGCGGGGGAGACCCAGTACTTC. Translation gives CTGRAGETQYF.